This entry lists 2 T cell receptor beta chains sequenced from one sample in a study of neoadjuvant anti-PD-1 for oral cavity cancer. Specified time point: after neoadjuvant nivolumab, at surgical resection. The protocol was immunoSEQ multiplex PCR, while the TCRdb copy is restricted to in-frame clones and leaves out a portion. This table has about 72,000 clones, 80% to 90% appearing once. The sample was PBMCs, taken after nivolumab (anti-PD-1) treatment. All receptors derive from a person aged 40-85 years with oral cavity squamous cell carcinoma.

V usage is TRBV9 and J usage is TRBJ1-2; 11 nucleotides align to TRBD1. The CDR3 spans 16 residues. From germline, CDR1 is SGDLS and CDR2 YYNGEE. The J segment lost 4 bases and the V segment lost 3 bases, leaving 8 bases of the junction unmatched. In nucleotides, the CDR3 is TGTGCCAGCAGCGCGACCGGGACAGGGGGTGTCTATGGCTACACCTTC. Translation: CASSATGTGGVYGYTF.

As concerns this clone: This specimen includes other DNA sequences encoding the same CDR3. Here the CDR3 reads CASSVVPGYEQYF. For the CDR3, the DNA is TGTGCCAGCAGCGTAGTCCCCGGCTACGAGCAGTACTTC. V and J are TRBV9 and TRBJ2-7; D not certain. V was trimmed by 0 bases and J by 3 bases, leaving 7 bases between them. Germline V gene sequence: CDR1 SGDLS, CDR2 YYNGEE. There are 13 residues in the CDR3.